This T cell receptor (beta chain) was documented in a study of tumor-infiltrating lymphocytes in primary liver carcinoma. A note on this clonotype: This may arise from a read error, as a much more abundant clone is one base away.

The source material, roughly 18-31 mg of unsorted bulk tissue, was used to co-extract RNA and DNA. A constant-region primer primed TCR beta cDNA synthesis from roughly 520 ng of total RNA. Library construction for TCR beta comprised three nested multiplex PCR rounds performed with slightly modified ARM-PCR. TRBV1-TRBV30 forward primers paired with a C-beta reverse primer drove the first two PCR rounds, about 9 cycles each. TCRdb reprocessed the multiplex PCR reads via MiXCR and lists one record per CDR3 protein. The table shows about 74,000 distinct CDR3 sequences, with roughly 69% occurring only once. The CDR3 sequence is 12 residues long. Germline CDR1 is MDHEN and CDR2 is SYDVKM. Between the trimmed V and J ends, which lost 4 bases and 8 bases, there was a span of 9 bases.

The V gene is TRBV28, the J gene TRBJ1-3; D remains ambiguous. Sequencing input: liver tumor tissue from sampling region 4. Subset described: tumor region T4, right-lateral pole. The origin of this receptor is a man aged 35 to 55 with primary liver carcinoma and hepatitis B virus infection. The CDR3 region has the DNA TGTGCCAGCAGTTCCCCTCGGGACACCATATATTTT. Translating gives CASSSPRDTIYF.